Following are 27 T cell receptor beta chains from one sample sequenced in a study of T cells after yellow fever vaccination. One entry per CDR3 protein, called by TCRdb with MiXCR from the 5' RACE reads. The sample includes around 250,000 distinct CDR3 sequences, about 5.2% of them seen just once. Specimen: CD4+ T cells sorted from PBMCs, collected on the day of the yellow fever booster vaccination. These receptor sequences come from a man between 18 and 29 years old who received the YFV17D yellow fever vaccine.

The rearrangement links TRBV5-6 to TRBJ2-2; D may be TRBD1 or TRBD2 (5 bases each). Trimming took 3 bases from V and 8 from J, leaving 23 bases between them. This CDR3 region has 17 residues. Germline V gene lookup returns CDR1 SGHDT and CDR2 YYEEEE. The CDR3 DNA follows: TGTGCCAGCAGCTCAATCCGGGACCGCACCCTTTGGGGGGAGCTGTTTTTT. Residues: CASSSIRDRTLWGELFF.

This clonotype was seen more than once but under ten times. The CDR3 protein is CASSLGGGYQPQHF. CDR3 coding DNA: TGTGCCAGCAGCTTGGGGGGAGGTTATCAGCCCCAGCATTTT. This chain uses TRBV5-5 with TRBJ1-5; D remains unclear. Trimming stripped 0 bases from V and 5 bases from J, with 9 bases between. This CDR3 is 14 amino acids long. CDR1 and CDR2 from the germline V gene are SGHKS and YYEKEE (reference sequence).

J is TRBJ1-1 and V is TRBV29-1; D gene ambiguous. V lost 4 bases to trimming and J lost 4 bases, with 13 bases between them. The germline gives CDR1 SQVTM, CDR2 ANQGSEA. This CDR3 has 13 residues. The CDR3 DNA reads as TGCAGCGTTGGGCCCGGGTATCGCACTGAAGCTTTCTTT. Amino acids: CSVGPGYRTEAFF.

In its sample, this clonotype was seen a few times. The V and J genes are TRBV4-1 and TRBJ2-5, with D perhaps matching TRBD2 (5 bases). V lost 2 bases to trimming and J lost 5 bases, with 9 bases between them. This CDR3 region has 13 residues. Germline V gene sequence: CDR1 MGHRA, CDR2 YSYEKL. CDR3 DNA sequence: TGCGCCAGCAGCCAAACTAGAGGGGAGACCCAGTACTTC. The encoded protein is CASSQTRGETQYF.

Ten or more counts support this clonotype. The chain joins TRBV12-3 or TRBV12-4 to TRBJ2-3; 12 bases agree with TRBD1. This CDR3 spans 16 amino acids. J was trimmed by 1 base and V by 5 bases; bases with no gene match: 4. CDR3 in amino acids: CASSGTGGERTDTQYF. CDR3 coding DNA: TGTGCCAGCAGTGGGACAGGGGGCGAACGCACAGATACGCAGTATTTT.

This clonotype was seen a few times. This rearrangement joins TRBV24-1 to TRBJ1-2, with D hard to call. Per germline, CDR1 KGHDR and CDR2 SFDVKD. The V end lost 4 bases, the J end lost 0 bases, and 11 bases lay between the germline ends. This CDR3 is 15 amino acids long. The CDR3 is CATSELDGTNYGYTF. In DNA, the CDR3 is TGTGCCACCAGTGAGCTGGACGGAACTAACTATGGCTACACCTTC.

The chain couples TRBV27 to TRBJ1-1; D is uncertain. Germline V gene sequence: CDR1 MNHEY, CDR2 SMNVEV (reference sequence). Trimming removed 6 bases from V and 0 bases from J, with 14 bases in between. The CDR3 contains 15 residues. CDR3 residues: CASRSIGQLNTEAFF. The CDR3 DNA is TGTGCCAGCAGATCAATCGGCCAGCTGAACACTGAAGCTTTCTTT.

The chain links TRBV11-1 to TRBJ2-5; the D gene is possibly TRBD1 (6 bases). This CDR3 comprises 12 residues. Germline CDR1 is SGHAT and CDR2 is FQDESV (reference sequence). The V and J ends lost 6 bases and 3 bases respectively, with 8 bases between them. CDR3 sequence: CASSWTEETQYF. The DNA of the CDR3 is TGTGCCAGCAGTTGGACAGAAGAGACCCAGTACTTC.

This clonotype was detected many times. The V and J genes are TRBV7-8 and TRBJ2-1; D call uncertain. Trimming removed 0 bases from V and 0 bases from J, with 3 bases in between. The length of the CDR3 is 14 residues. The germline V gene encodes CDR1 SGHVS and CDR2 FQNEAQ. The CDR3 loop is CASSLAGSYNEQFF. CDR3 sequence (DNA): TGTGCCAGCAGCTTAGCAGGCTCCTACAATGAGCAGTTCTTC.

This clonotype was detected only a few times. J is TRBJ2-3 and V is TRBV29-1, with 9 nucleotides matching TRBD1. The germline V gene encodes CDR1 SQVTM and CDR2 ANQGSEA. The length of the CDR3 is 14 residues. Unmatched junction bases numbered 7, after V lost 8 bases and J lost 1 base. As DNA, the CDR3 is TGCAGCCTCTCCCGGGACAGGGGCACAGATACGCAGTATTTT. Protein: CSLSRDRGTDTQYF.

The chain carries TRBV7-2 and TRBJ2-1, with D maybe TRBD2 (5 bases). In germline, CDR1 is SGHTA, CDR2 FQGNSA. V dropped 5 bases and J dropped 11 bases, with 10 bases sitting between them. The CDR3 runs 11 residues. CDR3 loop: CASSEGPKQFF. The CDR3 DNA reads TGTGCCAGCAGCGAGGGCCCCAAGCAGTTCTTC. The full variable domain, with the rest looked up from reference TRBV7-2 and TRBJ2-1, is GAGVSQSPSNKVTEKGKDVELRCDPISGHTALYWYRQSLGQGLEFLIYFQGNSAPDKSGLPSDRFSAERTGGSVSTLTIQRTQQEDSAVYLCASSEGPKQFFGPGTRLTVL.

The chain uses TRBV5-5 and TRBJ2-1, with 9 bases matching TRBD1. The germline V gene has CDR1 SGHKS and CDR2 YYEKEE (reference sequence). This CDR3 contains 16 residues. V was pared by 4 bases and J by 0 bases, with 5 bases of the junction left unmatched. CDR3 sequence: CASSRDRGSSYNEQFF. Written as DNA, the CDR3 is TGTGCCAGCAGCCGAGACAGGGGGAGCTCCTACAATGAGCAGTTCTTC.

This clonotype was seen many times. The CDR3 reads CATSHRLGNQPQHF. In nucleotides, the CDR3 is TGTGCCACCAGTCATCGCCTGGGTAATCAGCCCCAGCATTTT. J is TRBJ1-5 and V is TRBV24-1; unclear D gene. CDR3 size: 14 residues. The germline V and J ends were trimmed by 6 bases and 4 bases, with 12 bases remaining between them. Germline assignment: CDR1 KGHDR and CDR2 SFDVKD.

This clonotype was observed many times. The V call is TRBV18, the J call TRBJ2-7; D is ambiguous. CDR1 and CDR2 (germline): KGHSH, LQKENI. Trimming removed 3 bases from V and 7 bases from J, with 13 bases in between. The CDR3 loop spans 13 amino acids. CDR3 amino acids: CASSPQARTEQYV. DNA for the CDR3: TGTGCCAGCTCACCCCAGGCGCGGACGGAGCAGTACGTC.

This clonotype appeared once. The junction and the germline gene differ at one end; a read error may be behind it. The gene calls are TRBV10-3 and TRBJ1-1, with D possibly matching TRBD1 (5 bases). Germline V gene lookup returns CDR1 ENHRY and CDR2 SYGVKD. The CDR3 length is 13 residues. The CDR3 DNA follows: TGTGCCCTCAGTGAGTCGTCGGGGACCGAAGCTTTCTTT. It encodes CALSESSGTEAFF.

The V call is TRBV14, the J call TRBJ1-2; no definite D call. Trimming pared 4 bases from V and 5 bases from J, leaving 17 bases between. The CDR3 totals 15 residues. Germline values: CDR1 SGHDN, CDR2 FVKESK. CDR3 DNA sequence: TGTGCCAGCAGCCCCGGGCCCATTGAGAGATATGGCTACACCTTC. This translates into CASSPGPIERYGYTF.

This clonotype appeared a few times. The rearrangement links TRBV21-1 to TRBJ2-7; the table's D call of TRBD1 was not tested on the DNA. TRBV21-1 is an annotated pseudogene. This CDR3 has 13 residues. Written as DNA, the CDR3 is TGTGCCAGCAGCACTACAGGGGGCTACGAGCAGTACGTC. Translated, it gives CASSTTGGYEQYV.

This clonotype was seen a few times. This sequence joins TRBV3-1 and TRBJ2-3, with 8 positions matching TRBD1. The germline gives CDR1 LGHDT, CDR2 YNNKEL (reference sequence). J lost 6 bases, V lost 4 bases, and 9 bases had no gene match. The CDR3 spans 15 residues. The CDR3 is CASSPHRGESDTQYF. CDR3 nucleotide sequence: TGTGCCAGCAGCCCTCACAGGGGGGAATCGGATACGCAGTATTTT.

This clonotype was detected ten times or more. The rearrangement joins TRBV12-3 or TRBV12-4 to TRBJ2-7; D gene uncertain. The CDR3 consists of 14 residues. Deletions cut 2 bases from V and 3 bases from J, with 11 bases between. The CDR3 DNA reads as TGTGCCAGCAGTTTATGGGCAGGTCTCTACGAGCAGTACGTC. Protein product: CASSLWAGLYEQYV.

The J gene is TRBJ1-1, the V gene TRBV9; no definite D call. The CDR3 runs 14 residues. Trimming pared 2 bases from V and 0 bases from J, leaving 8 bases between. Germline V CDR1 and CDR2: SGDLS, YYNGEE. CDR3 region: CASSVGSLNTEAFF. In DNA form, the CDR3 reads TGTGCCAGCAGCGTGGGCAGCCTGAACACTGAAGCTTTCTTT.

V and J are TRBV30 and TRBJ1-1; possibly TRBD1 for D (5 bases). Germline-derived CDR1 and CDR2 are GTSNPN and SVGIG (reference sequence). The CDR3 has 13 amino acids. V dropped 5 bases and J dropped 5 bases, with 15 bases sitting between them. Written as DNA, the CDR3 is TGTGCCTGGCGGCCGACGGGGGGAACTGAAGCTTTCTTT. This codes for CAWRPTGGTEAFF.

This clonotype was counted many times. V and J are TRBV10-3 and TRBJ1-2; 8 bases agree with TRBD1. J gave up 7 bases and V 11 bases, and 9 bases lay outside the gene matches. The CDR3 has 12 amino acids. CDR1 is ENHRY, CDR2 SYGVKD, per germline. CDR3 in amino acids: CAHQQGAGGYTF. CDR3 DNA: TGTGCCCATCAGCAGGGGGCAGGTGGCTACACCTTC.

This clonotype was observed at least ten times. The chain recombines TRBV7-9 with TRBJ2-5, with D possibly matching TRBD2 (5 bases). V lost 2 bases and J 5 bases, leaving 9 bases between the germline ends. Germline CDR1 SEHNR, CDR2 FQNEAQ (reference sequence). The CDR3 has 13 amino acids. CDR3 bases: TGTGCCAGCAGCTTAATGACGGGGGAGACCCAGTACTTC. This gives the protein CASSLMTGETQYF.

The sample holds many counts of this clonotype. The CDR3 reads CASRSGLSPSYEQYV. For the CDR3, the DNA is TGTGCCAGCAGATCAGGGTTATCCCCCTCCTACGAGCAGTACGTC. This chain links TRBV5-5 with TRBJ2-7, with D perhaps TRBD1 (5 bases). V was trimmed by 5 bases and J by 0 bases, leaving 15 bases between them. Germline V lookup: CDR1 SGHKS, CDR2 YYEKEE (reference sequence). This CDR3 region has 15 residues.

In this sample, this clonotype turned up a few times. The rearrangement links TRBV21-1 to TRBJ1-6; TRBD1, the D gene given by the table, was not confirmed from the DNA. TRBV21-1 is annotated as a pseudogene. The CDR3 length is 20 residues. CDR3 DNA sequence: TGTGCCAGCAGCAAATTCGCCGGGACAGGAGGGTTGGCGGGTAATTCACCCCTCCACTTT. Its translation: CASSKFAGTGGLAGNSPLHF.

Ten or more counts support this clonotype. The rearrangement links TRBV5-6 to TRBJ1-2; 9 bases line up with TRBD1. V shed 0 bases, J shed 8 bases, and the junction held 8 bases outside the gene matches. The length of the CDR3 is 15 residues. Germline values: CDR1 SGHDT, CDR2 YYEEEE. CDR3 amino acids: CASSLGNYRGPGYTF. Written as DNA, the CDR3 is TGTGCCAGCAGCTTGGGAAACTACAGGGGGCCCGGCTACACCTTC.

This clonotype was recorded at least ten times. The V and J genes are TRBV6-1 and TRBJ1-5, with D uncertain. The germline V and J ends were trimmed by 0 bases and 7 bases, with 16 bases remaining between them. The germline CDR1 and CDR2 sequences are MNHNS and SASEGT. The CDR3 totals 16 residues. CDR3 coding DNA: TGTGCCAGCAGTGAAGCATTGCCGACCCCATGGCAGCCCCAGCATTTT. Translating gives CASSEALPTPWQPQHF.